This T cell receptor beta chain is from a study of blood T cell repertoires in COVID-19. Study-wide context: Donors in the United States, Italy and Spain gave samples during acute or convalescent COVID-19. PBMCs, B-cell-depleted T cells, or T cells were the source of the cDNA or gDNA that made up the material.

Using immunoSEQ multiplex PCR, the repertoire was profiled, and TCRdb retains in-frame clones only, with some absent. The sample contains fewer than 55,000 clones, 75% to 90% of which appear only once. Germline V CDR1 and CDR2: KGHSH, LQKENI. There are 15 residues in the CDR3. V was trimmed by 3 bases and J by 1 base, leaving 12 bases between them. The J gene is TRBJ1-1, the V gene TRBV18; no reliable D call. This TCR derives from a human donor with acute or convalescent COVID-19. The donor label of this sample is uncertain. Sequenced material: peripheral blood. CDR3 bases: TGTGCCAGCTCACCGACTCAAGCTACGAACACTGAAGCTTTCTTT. Residues: CASSPTQATNTEAFF.